The clone carrying this T cell receptor beta chain was found once. Its antigen is not known. The sample comes from a study of somatic mutations in cytotoxic T cells in rheumatoid arthritis. Study in general: Patient blood (approximately 30 ml EDTA) was collected right after diagnosis, preceding any treatment. A subset of V beta antibody-stained T-cell populations was isolated by flow sorting, reaching nearly 100% purity, and this subset included V beta1+ cells that went on to TCRB sequencing.

Germline assignment: CDR1 SGHRS and CDR2 YFSETQ. This CDR3 comprises 15 residues. V was pared by 1 base and J by 2 bases, with 3 bases of the junction left unmatched. General study findings and limits: The study found that the largest CD8+ clone exceeded 20% of CD8+ cells in about an eighth of the roughly 60 patients.

The assay was immunoSEQ multiplex PCR, and TCRdb's table has in-frame clones only and misses some. The sample includes approximately 30,000 clones, roughly 80% of them seen just once. The V call is TRBV5-1, the J call TRBJ2-1; 7 bases agree with TRBD2. The clonotype was recovered from an adult with rheumatoid arthritis. Sample: CD8+ T cells sorted from blood. This CDR3 is CASSLSGTTYNEQFF. The CDR3 DNA is TGCGCCAGCAGCTTGTCCGGGACTACCTACAATGAGCAGTTCTTC.